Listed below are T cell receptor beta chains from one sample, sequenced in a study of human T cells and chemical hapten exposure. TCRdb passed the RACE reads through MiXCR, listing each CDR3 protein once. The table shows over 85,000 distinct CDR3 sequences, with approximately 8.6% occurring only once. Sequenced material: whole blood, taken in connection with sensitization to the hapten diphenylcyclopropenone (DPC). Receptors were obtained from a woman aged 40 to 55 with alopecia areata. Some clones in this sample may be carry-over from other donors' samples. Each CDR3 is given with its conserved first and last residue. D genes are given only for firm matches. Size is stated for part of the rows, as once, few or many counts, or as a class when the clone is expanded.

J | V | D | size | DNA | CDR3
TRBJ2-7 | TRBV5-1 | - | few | TGCGCCAGCAGCTTGGCCGGGACAAATGCCTACGAGCAGTACTTC | CASSLAGTNAYEQYF
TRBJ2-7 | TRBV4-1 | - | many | TGCGCCAGCAGCCTGGCGTCGGGAAATTTTTACGAGCAGTACTTC | CASSLASGNFYEQYF
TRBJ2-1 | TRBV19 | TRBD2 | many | TGTGCCAGTAGAGAGGGAGGGACCTACAATGAGCAGTTCTTC | CASREGGTYNEQFF
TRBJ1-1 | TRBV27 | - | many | TGTGCCAGCAGTCCGACCCGACAGGTCCAGTTTTCTTTTTTCTTT | CASSPTRQVQFSFFF
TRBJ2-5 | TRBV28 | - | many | TGTGCCAGCAGTTCAATCGGACACTTAAAAGAGACCCAGTACTTC | CASSSIGHLKETQYF
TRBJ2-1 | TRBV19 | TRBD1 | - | TGTGCCAGTAGTAGGTTGCAGACAGGGGGAAACAATGAGCAGTTCTTC | CASSRLQTGGNNEQFF
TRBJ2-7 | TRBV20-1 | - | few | TGCAGTGCTGGAACGGGACCGGTCTACGAGCAGTACTTC | CSAGTGPVYEQYF
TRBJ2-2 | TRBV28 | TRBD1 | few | TGTGCCAGCAGTTTATCCGGGACAGGTTTCGCCGGGGAGCTGTTTTTT | CASSLSGTGFAGELFF
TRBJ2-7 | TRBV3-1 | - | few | TGTGCCAGCAGCCATTCAGGCAGGGAGTCTGGCGAGCAGTACTTC | CASSHSGRESGEQYF
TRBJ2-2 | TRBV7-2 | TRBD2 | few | TGTGCCAGCAGCTTGGACGGGAGGAGGACCGGGGAGCTGTTTTTT | CASSLDGRRTGELFF
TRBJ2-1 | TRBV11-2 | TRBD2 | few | TGTGCCAGCAGCGGCGGACTAGTCAGGCTCTACAATGAGCAGTTCTTC | CASSGGLVRLYNEQFF
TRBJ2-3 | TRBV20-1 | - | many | TGCAGTGTACCAAGTAGCACAGATACGCAGTATTTT | CSVPSSTDTQYF
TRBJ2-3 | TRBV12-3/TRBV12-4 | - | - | TGTGCCAGCTCGCGAGGAACAGATACGCAGTATTTT | CASSRGTDTQYF
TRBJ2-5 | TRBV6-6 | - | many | TGTGCCACCAAGGCGCCTTTCGAGTTAGAGACCCAGTACTTC | CATKAPFELETQYF
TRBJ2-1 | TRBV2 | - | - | TGTGCCAGCCTGAGTTTCTCGGCTAGCCGCAATGAGCAGTTCTTC | CASLSFSASRNEQFF
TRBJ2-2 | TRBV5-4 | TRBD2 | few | TGTGCCAGCAGCGACCCGGGACTAGCGGCGAACACCGGGGAGCTGTTTTTT | CASSDPGLAANTGELFF
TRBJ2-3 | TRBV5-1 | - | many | TGCGCCAGCAGCTTGGGGATAGAGCCCACAGATACGCAGTATTTT | CASSLGIEPTDTQYF
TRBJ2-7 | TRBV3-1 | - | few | TGTGCCAGCAGCCCCCTAGACCGATCCTACGAGCAGTACTTC | CASSPLDRSYEQYF
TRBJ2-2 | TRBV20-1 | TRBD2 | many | TGCAGTGCTACAGGACTAGCGAACACCGGGGAGCTGTTTTTT | CSATGLANTGELFF
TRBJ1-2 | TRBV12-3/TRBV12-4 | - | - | TGTGCCAGCACGAAAGAACAGGGATTCCTCTATGGCTACACCTTC | CASTKEQGFLYGYTF
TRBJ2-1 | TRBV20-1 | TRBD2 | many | TGCAGTGCTAGAGATCAGACTAGCGGGGATTACAATGAGCAGTTCTTC | CSARDQTSGDYNEQFF
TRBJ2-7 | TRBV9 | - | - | TGTGCCAGCAGCCCACAGAGGGGAAGTCCCTACGAGCAGTACTTC | CASSPQRGSPYEQYF
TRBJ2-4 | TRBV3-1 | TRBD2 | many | TGTGCCAGCAGCCAATCCATACTAGCGGGAGGGCCGAACATTCAGTACTTC | CASSQSILAGGPNIQYF
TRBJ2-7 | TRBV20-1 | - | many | TGCAGTGCTCCTACGCCGACCTACGAGCAGTACTTC | CSAPTPTYEQYF
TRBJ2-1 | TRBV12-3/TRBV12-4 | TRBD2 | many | TGTGCCAGCAGCCCCGGGACTAGCGGGAGTGGGTCCTACAATGAGCAGTTCTTC | CASSPGTSGSGSYNEQFF
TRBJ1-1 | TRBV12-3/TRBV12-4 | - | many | TGTGCCAGCAGGTTATGGGGAGGGACTGAAGCTTTCTTT | CASRLWGGTEAFF
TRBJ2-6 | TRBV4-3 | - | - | TGCGCCAGCGGCCACGGTGACAGGGGGGCCAACGTCCTGACTTTC | CASGHGDRGANVLTF
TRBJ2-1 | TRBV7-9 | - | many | TGTGCCAGCAGCTTAGTGGGAGTGAGGGATGAGCAGTTCTTC | CASSLVGVRDEQFF
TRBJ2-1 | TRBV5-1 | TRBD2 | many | TGCGCCAGCAGCTTGGGAGGGACTAGCTCGGTTGAGCAGTTCTTC | CASSLGGTSSVEQFF
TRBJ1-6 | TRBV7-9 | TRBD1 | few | TGTGCCCGCGACCGGGGGACAGAACATTCACCCCTCCACTTT | CARDRGTEHSPLHF
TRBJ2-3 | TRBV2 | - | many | TGTGCCAGCAGTTGGCGGGATACAGATACGCAGTATTTT | CASSWRDTDTQYF
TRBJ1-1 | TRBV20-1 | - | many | TGCAGTGCTAGAGGTACGGGGACTGAAGCTTTCTTT | CSARGTGTEAFF
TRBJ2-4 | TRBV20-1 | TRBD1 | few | TGCAGTGCTGGCGACAGGGGGGCCAAAAACATTCAGTACTTC | CSAGDRGAKNIQYF
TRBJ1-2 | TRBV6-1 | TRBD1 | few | TGTGCCAGCAGTCGGCAGGGGGCGAGTTATGGCTACACCTTC | CASSRQGASYGYTF
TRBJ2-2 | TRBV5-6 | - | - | TGTGCCAGCAGCTTTTTCATGGGCGGGGAGCTGTTTTTT | CASSFFMGGELFF
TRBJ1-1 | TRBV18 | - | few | TGTGCCAGCTCGTTCACAGTGAACACTGAAGCTTTCTTT | CASSFTVNTEAFF
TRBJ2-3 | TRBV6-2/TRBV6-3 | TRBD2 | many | TGTGCCAGCAGTCCGACCACGAGCGGGGGACTATCCCCCACAGATACGCAGTATTTT | CASSPTTSGGLSPTDTQYF
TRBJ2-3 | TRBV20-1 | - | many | TGCAGTGCTAGTACCGGCCACCACACAGATACGCAGTATTTT | CSASTGHHTDTQYF
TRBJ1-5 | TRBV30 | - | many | TGTGCCTGGAGTGAGAGGAATCAGCCCCAGCATTTT | CAWSERNQPQHF
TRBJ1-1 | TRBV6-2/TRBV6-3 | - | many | TGTGCCAGCAGTCGTAACAGGGACGTGTCGGACACTGAAGCTTTCTTT | CASSRNRDVSDTEAFF
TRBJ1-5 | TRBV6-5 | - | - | TGTGCCAGCAGGACGAGCGGGCGGAATCAGCCCCAGCATTTT | CASRTSGRNQPQHF
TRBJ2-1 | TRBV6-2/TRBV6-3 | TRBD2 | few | TGTGCCAGCAGTTCAGCGGGAAGAGGTAGCTCCTACAATGAGCAGTTCTTC | CASSSAGRGSSYNEQFF
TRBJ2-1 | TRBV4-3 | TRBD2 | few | TGCGCCAGCAGCCAAGTTGACGGGAGGGCATACAATGAGCAGTTCTTC | CASSQVDGRAYNEQFF
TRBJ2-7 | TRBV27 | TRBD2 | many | TGTGCCAGCAGTTTCAATAATGTCGCGGGAGGTAGAGAGCAGTACTTC | CASSFNNVAGGREQYF
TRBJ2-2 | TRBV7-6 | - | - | TGTGCCAGCAGCTCCCGACGTAACACCGGGGAGCTGTTTTTT | CASSSRRNTGELFF
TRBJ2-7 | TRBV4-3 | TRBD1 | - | TGCGCCAGCAGCCAGGGGACAGGACCCTCCTACGAGCAGTACTTC | CASSQGTGPSYEQYF